This T cell receptor (beta chain) was retrieved from a study of T cell responses to AZD1222 COVID-19 vaccine. Study-wide points: Possibly, clonal diversity was underestimated; donors were largely white British and included more females.

Pooled together were second doses at about 4 or about 12 weeks. This clone was seen only once. What it recognizes is unknown. Sequencing was performed with immunoSEQ multiplex PCR; in TCRdb, only in-frame clones are kept and a portion is missing. The table shows under 170,000 clones, with 80% to 95% occurring only once. Germline V gene lookup returns CDR1 ENHRY and CDR2 SYGVKD. This CDR3 is 16 amino acids long. V lost 0 bases and J 4 bases, leaving 10 bases between the germline ends. The source was peripheral blood, collected 28 days after the second AZD1222 dose. This TCR derives from an adult who received the AZD1222 COVID-19 vaccine. V usage is TRBV10-3 and J usage is TRBJ2-6, with a possible D match to TRBD2 (6 bases). The CDR3 DNA follows: TGTGCCATCAGTGAGTCACGGGGGATCGGGGCCAACGTCCTGACTTTC. Protein product: CAISESRGIGANVLTF.